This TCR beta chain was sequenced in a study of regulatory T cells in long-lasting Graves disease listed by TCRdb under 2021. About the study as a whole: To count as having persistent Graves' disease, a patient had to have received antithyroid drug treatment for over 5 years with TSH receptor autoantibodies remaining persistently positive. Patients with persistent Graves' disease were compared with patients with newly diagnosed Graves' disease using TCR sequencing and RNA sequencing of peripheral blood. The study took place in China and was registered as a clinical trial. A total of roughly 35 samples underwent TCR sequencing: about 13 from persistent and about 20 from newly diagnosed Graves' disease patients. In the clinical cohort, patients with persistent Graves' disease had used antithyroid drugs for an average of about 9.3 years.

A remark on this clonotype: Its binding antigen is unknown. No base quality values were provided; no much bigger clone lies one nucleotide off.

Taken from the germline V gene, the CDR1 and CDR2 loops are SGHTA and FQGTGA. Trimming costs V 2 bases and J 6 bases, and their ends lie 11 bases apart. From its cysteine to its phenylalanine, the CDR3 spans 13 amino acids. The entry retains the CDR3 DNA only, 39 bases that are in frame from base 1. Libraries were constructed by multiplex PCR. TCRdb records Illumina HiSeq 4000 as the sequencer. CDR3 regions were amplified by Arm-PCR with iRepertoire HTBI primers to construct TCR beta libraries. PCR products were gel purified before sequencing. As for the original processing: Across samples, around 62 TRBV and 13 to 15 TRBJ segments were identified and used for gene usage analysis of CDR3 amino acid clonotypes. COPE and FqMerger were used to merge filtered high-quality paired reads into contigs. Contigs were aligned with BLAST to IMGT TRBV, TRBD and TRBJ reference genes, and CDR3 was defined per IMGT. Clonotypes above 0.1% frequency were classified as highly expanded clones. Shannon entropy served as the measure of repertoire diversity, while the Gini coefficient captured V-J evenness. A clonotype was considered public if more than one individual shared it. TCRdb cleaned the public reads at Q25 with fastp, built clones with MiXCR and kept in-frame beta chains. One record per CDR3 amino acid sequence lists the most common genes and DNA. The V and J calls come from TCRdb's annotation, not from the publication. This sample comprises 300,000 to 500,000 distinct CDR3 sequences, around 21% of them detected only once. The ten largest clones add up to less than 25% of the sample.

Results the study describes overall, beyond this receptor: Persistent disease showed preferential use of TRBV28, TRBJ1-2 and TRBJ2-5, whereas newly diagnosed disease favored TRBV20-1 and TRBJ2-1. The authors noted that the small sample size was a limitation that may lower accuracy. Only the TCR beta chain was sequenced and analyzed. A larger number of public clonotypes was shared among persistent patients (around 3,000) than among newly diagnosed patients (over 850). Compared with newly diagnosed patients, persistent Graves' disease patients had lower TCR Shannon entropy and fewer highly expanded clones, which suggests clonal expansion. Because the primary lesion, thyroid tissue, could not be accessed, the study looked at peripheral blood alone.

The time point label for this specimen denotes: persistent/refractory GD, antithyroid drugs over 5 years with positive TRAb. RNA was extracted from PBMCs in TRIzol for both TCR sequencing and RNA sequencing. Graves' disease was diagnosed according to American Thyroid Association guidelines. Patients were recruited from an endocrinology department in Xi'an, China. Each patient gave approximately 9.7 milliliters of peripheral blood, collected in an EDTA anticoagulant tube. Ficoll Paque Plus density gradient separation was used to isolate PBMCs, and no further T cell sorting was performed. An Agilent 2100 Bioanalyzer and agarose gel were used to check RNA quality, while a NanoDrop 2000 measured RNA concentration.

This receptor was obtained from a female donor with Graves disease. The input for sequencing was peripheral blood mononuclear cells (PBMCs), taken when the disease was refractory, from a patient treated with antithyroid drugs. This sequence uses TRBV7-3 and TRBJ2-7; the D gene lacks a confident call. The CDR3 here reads CASSLVGSGEQYF. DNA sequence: TGTGCCAGCAGCTTAGTGGGGTCTGGCGAGCAGTACTTC.